This is a list of T cell receptor beta chains from one sample in a study of Siglec-9 on CD8 T cells in melanoma. Data came from immunoSEQ multiplex PCR; TCRdb stores just in-frame clones and leaves some out. The table lists almost 30,000 clones, roughly 78% of them singletons. Specimen: Siglec-9- CD8+ T cells sorted from blood. The origin of the receptors is a human donor in good health. CDR3s include the opening cysteine and the closing phenylalanine or tryptophan. A D gene is named only where the DNA matches it firmly. The size of a clone is reported for some rows only, either as once, few or many, or as a class for expanded clones.

j_call | clone_size | d_call | v_call | cdr3_aa | cdr3_nt
TRBJ2-1 | . | TRBD1 | TRBV9 | CASSVTGVSSGEQFF | TGTGCCAGCAGCGTGACAGGGGTTAGCTCGGGTGAGCAGTTCTTC
TRBJ1-1 | . | . | TRBV10-3 | CAISESPGSGTEAFF | TGTGCCATCAGTGAGTCGCCGGGGAGCGGCACTGAAGCTTTCTTT
TRBJ2-2 | . | . | TRBV19 | CASRLDMNTGELFF | TGTGCCAGTAGGTTGGACATGAACACCGGGGAGCTGTTTTTT
TRBJ1-2 | . | . | TRBV5-1 | CASSYSANYGYTF | TGCGCCAGCAGCTACTCAGCAAACTATGGCTACACCTTC
TRBJ2-2 | . | . | TRBV11-3 | CASSYVAGELFF | TGTGCCAGCAGCTATGTAGCCGGGGAGCTGTTTTTT
TRBJ2-7 | . | . | TRBV4-1 | CASSQGRGSYEQYF | TGCGCCAGCAGCCAAGGGCGGGGAAGCTACGAGCAGTACTTC
TRBJ2-3 | . | TRBD2 | TRBV15 | CATGGGHSTDTQYF | TGTGCCACGGGCGGGGGGCACAGCACAGATACGCAGTATTTT
TRBJ1-4 | . | . | TRBV7-2 | CASSPPRRNEKLFF | TGTGCCAGCAGCCCCCCGAGGAGGAATGAAAAACTGTTTTTT
TRBJ1-1 | . | . | TRBV19 | CASSMNRNTEAFF | TGTGCCAGTAGTATGAACAGGAACACTGAAGCTTTCTTT
TRBJ1-2 | . | . | TRBV19 | CASSIDHRGGYTF | TGTGCCAGTAGTATAGATCACCGCGGTGGCTACACCTTC
TRBJ2-1 | . | TRBD1 | TRBV10-2 | CASSDNRGLPGDNEQFF | TGCGCCAGCTCGGATAACAGGGGGCTTCCCGGGGACAATGAGCAGTTCTTC
TRBJ1-4 | few | . | TRBV5-1 | CASSFLGGRQEKLFF | TGCGCCAGCAGCTTTCTGGGAGGGCGACAGGAAAAACTGTTTTTT
TRBJ2-5 | . | . | TRBV9 | CASSTRDMEQETQYF | TGTGCCAGCAGCACCCGGGATATGGAACAAGAGACCCAGTACTTC
TRBJ2-4 | medium-sized | TRBD2 | TRBV27 | CASSFSPPREGKKNIQYF | TGTGCCAGCAGTTTTAGCCCCCCACGGGAGGGGAAGAAAAACATTCAGTACTTC
TRBJ2-3 | . | . | TRBV7-9 | CASSPRAGDTQYF | TGTGCCAGCAGCCCACGCGCGGGCGATACGCAGTATTTT
TRBJ2-1 | . | TRBD2 | TRBV29-1 | CSVEIASGDSEFF | TGCAGCGTTGAAATAGCTAGCGGGGACTCTGAGTTCTTC
TRBJ2-1 | . | TRBD1 | TRBV10-3 | CAISESRTGNYNEQFF | TGTGCCATCAGTGAGTCCAGGACAGGTAACTACAATGAGCAGTTCTTC
TRBJ1-5 | few | . | TRBV13 | CASSSRVQGNQPQHF | TGTGCCAGCAGCTCCCGCGTGCAGGGCAATCAGCCCCAGCATTTT
TRBJ1-5 | few | . | TRBV4-1 | CASSQTRDQPQHF | TGCGCCAGCAGCCAAACTCGGGATCAGCCCCAGCATTTT
TRBJ1-2 | . | . | TRBV4-1 | CASSQAGVGYTF | TGCGCCAGCAGCCAAGCGGGGGTTGGCTACACCTTC
TRBJ2-3 | . | . | TRBV2 | CASSELPPRVRTDTQYF | TGTGCCAGCAGTGAGCTCCCGCCCCGGGTCCGTACAGATACGCAGTATTTT
TRBJ1-2 | . | . | TRBV21-1 | CASSKVGQYYGYTF | TGTGCCAGCAGCAAAGTGGGGCAGTACTATGGCTACACCTTC
TRBJ1-2 | . | . | TRBV27 | CASSSRTEMYGYTF | TGTGCCAGCAGTTCCCGGACAGAAATGTATGGCTACACCTTC
TRBJ1-1 | . | . | TRBV7-9 | CASRMGSHEAFF | TGTGCCAGCAGAATGGGGAGTCACGAAGCTTTCTTT
TRBJ1-1 | . | TRBD1 | TRBV30 | CAWVRGGATEAFF | TGTGCCTGGGTTAGAGGGGGCGCGACTGAAGCTTTCTTT
TRBJ2-7 | . | . | TRBV6-5 | CASSYSGGYYEQYF | TGTGCCAGCAGTTACTCGGGGGGCTACTACGAGCAGTACTTC
TRBJ2-1 | . | . | TRBV27 | CASRTYNEQFF | TGTGCCAGCCGAACCTACAATGAGCAGTTCTTC
TRBJ2-7 | . | TRBD1 | TRBV4-1 | CASSPMQGAFEQYF | TGCGCCAGCAGCCCCATGCAGGGGGCTTTTGAGCAGTACTTC
TRBJ1-1 | . | . | TRBV4-1 | CASSQTHTEAFF | TGCGCCAGCAGCCAAACGCACACTGAAGCTTTCTTT
TRBJ2-3 | . | . | TRBV7-2 | CASSSWPGETDTQYF | TGTGCCAGCAGCTCCTGGCCGGGGGAGACAGATACGCAGTATTTT
TRBJ2-1 | . | . | TRBV29-1 | CSVVMGASYNEQFF | TGCAGCGTTGTCATGGGCGCGTCCTACAATGAGCAGTTCTTC
TRBJ1-6 | few | . | TRBV27 | CASTTAGYNSPLHF | TGTGCCAGCACCACAGCGGGTTACAATTCACCCCTCCACTTT
TRBJ1-2 | . | TRBD1 | TRBV28 | CASSWVDRAYGYTF | TGTGCCAGCAGTTGGGTGGACAGGGCCTATGGCTACACCTTC
TRBJ1-1 | . | TRBD1 | TRBV9 | CASSVEPGQATEAFF | TGTGCCAGCAGCGTAGAACCGGGACAGGCCACTGAAGCTTTCTTT
TRBJ1-6 | once | . | TRBV4-1 | CASSQEFQWDSYNSPLHF | TGCGCCAGCAGCCAAGAGTTCCAGTGGGACTCCTATAATTCACCCCTCCACTTT
TRBJ1-1 | . | . | TRBV9 | CASSPRAGESYTEAFF | TGTGCCAGCAGCCCCCGGGCAGGGGAGAGTTACACTGAAGCTTTCTTT
TRBJ2-1 | . | TRBD2 | TRBV13 | CATRSSGGRDEQFF | TGTGCCACCCGATCGAGCGGGGGGAGGGATGAGCAGTTCTTC
TRBJ1-3 | . | . | TRBV7-6 | CASSLDDRGNTIYF | TGTGCCAGCAGCTTAGATGACAGGGGAAACACCATATATTTT
TRBJ2-2 | . | TRBD1 | TRBV11-3 | CASSFGTGVTGELFF | TGTGCCAGCAGCTTTGGGACAGGGGTCACCGGGGAGCTGTTTTTT
TRBJ2-7 | . | TRBD1 | TRBV6-6 | CASGTGMYEQYF | TGTGCCAGCGGGACAGGGATGTACGAGCAGTACTTC
TRBJ1-5 | . | . | TRBV6-6 | CASSYSGPNQPQHF | TGTGCCAGCAGTTACTCGGGGCCGAATCAGCCCCAGCATTTT
TRBJ1-1 | . | . | TRBV2 | CASSEVGNTEAFF | TGTGCCAGCAGTGAGGTAGGGAACACTGAAGCTTTCTTT